Listed below are T cell receptor beta chains from one sample, sequenced in a study of T cell responses to AZD1222 COVID-19 vaccine. The method was immunoSEQ multiplex PCR; TCRdb's version includes in-frame clones alone and lacks a portion of them. The top ten hold about 7% of the sample, which has about 120,000 clones, 90% seen once. The sequencing used peripheral blood, collected on day 0 of AZD1222 vaccination. The receptors were gathered from an adult in good health. Each CDR3 is given with its conserved first and last residue. D genes are given only for firm matches. Some rows mark clone size as missing; the rest say once, few, many or name a class of expanded clone.

>14|NA|NA|TRBJ2-3|TRBV2
CASSEVVSRDTQYF
TGTGCCAGCAGTGAAGTGGTATCCAGGGATACGCAGTATTTT
>15|NA|NA|TRBJ1-4|TRBV27
CASSFGGGEGAKLFF
TGTGCCAGCAGTTTCGGGGGAGGGGAGGGAGCAAAACTGTTTTTT
>14|NA|NA|TRBJ1-1|TRBV4-2
CASSQDLANAEAFF
TGTGCCAGCAGCCAAGATTTGGCAAACGCTGAAGCTTTCTTT
>13|NA|NA|TRBJ2-1|TRBV28
CASRQGSYNEQFF
TGTGCCAGTAGGCAGGGAAGTTACAATGAGCAGTTCTTC
>15|NA|TRBD2|TRBJ2-1|TRBV19
CASSSQTSGYNEQFF
TGTGCCAGTAGTTCCCAGACTAGCGGGTACAATGAGCAGTTCTTC
>13|NA|NA|TRBJ2-5|TRBV5-4
CASSLVTQETQYF
TGTGCCAGCAGCTTGGTCACCCAAGAGACCCAGTACTTC
>16|NA|TRBD1|TRBJ1-1|TRBV18
CASSPGTGGVYTEAFF
TGTGCCAGCTCACCAGGCACAGGGGGTGTATACACTGAAGCTTTCTTT
>15|NA|NA|TRBJ1-2|TRBV7-9
CASSLGSGGEYGYTF
TGTGCCAGCAGCTTAGGGTCTGGGGGCGAATATGGCTACACCTTC
>15|NA|TRBD1|TRBJ1-1|TRBV12-5
CASGLDAQGLGEAFF
TGTGCTAGTGGTTTGGACGCACAGGGGTTGGGTGAAGCTTTCTTT
>12|NA|NA|TRBJ2-7|TRBV2
CASSEAAAVHYF
TGTGCCAGCAGTGAAGCGGCTGCCGTGCATTACTTC
>15|NA|NA|TRBJ1-1|TRBV5-6
CASSLLGAQNTEAFF
TGTGCCAGCAGCTTGTTGGGGGCGCAAAACACTGAAGCTTTCTTT
>15|NA|NA|TRBJ1-1|TRBV7-6
CASSLGLIPGTEAFF
TGTGCCAGCAGCTTAGGGCTCATCCCGGGCACTGAAGCTTTCTTT
>19|NA|TRBD1|TRBJ1-2|TRBV9
CASSQRSGTGGGHGYGYTF
TGTGCCAGCAGCCAGCGGAGCGGGACAGGGGGTGGTCATGGCTATGGCTACACCTTC
>13|NA|NA|TRBJ2-2|TRBV10-3
CAISDSNTGELFF
TGTGCCATCAGTGACAGCAACACCGGGGAGCTGTTTTTT
>11|NA|NA|TRBJ2-7|TRBV28
CASSLYYEQYF
TGTGCCAGCAGTTTATACTACGAGCAGTACTTC
>13|NA|NA|TRBJ2-3|TRBV5-5
CASSTTDGDTQYF
TGTGCCAGCAGCACGACCGACGGAGATACGCAGTATTTT
>14|NA|NA|TRBJ1-1|TRBV6-2/TRBV6-3
CASSYGGPNTEAFF
TGTGCCAGCAGTTACGGGGGACCAAACACTGAAGCTTTCTTT
>14|NA|NA|TRBJ2-7|TRBV5-6
CASSLKARTYEQYF
TGTGCCAGCAGCTTGAAGGCCCGGACCTACGAGCAGTACTTC
>16|once|NA|TRBJ2-1|TRBV6-5
CASSYSATLRGGEQFF
TGTGCCAGCAGTTACTCGGCCACATTAAGAGGTGGTGAGCAGTTCTTC
>12|NA|NA|TRBJ1-1|TRBV7-8
CASSLWGDEAFF
TGTGCCAGCAGCTTATGGGGGGATGAAGCTTTCTTT
>14|NA|NA|TRBJ1-5|TRBV30
CAWSRGGAPQPQHF
TGTGCCTGGAGCCGAGGAGGGGCCCCTCAGCCCCAGCATTTT
>14|NA|TRBD1|TRBJ2-7|TRBV6-2/TRBV6-3
CASSYSTGGREQYF
TGTGCCAGCAGTTACTCGACAGGGGGCAGGGAGCAGTACTTC
>12|NA|NA|TRBJ1-2|TRBV12-3/TRBV12-4
CASSLPGYGYTF
TGTGCCAGCAGTTTACCAGGCTATGGCTACACCTTC
>13|NA|NA|TRBJ2-5|TRBV5-6
CASSLDVQETQYF
TGTGCCAGCAGCTTGGATGTTCAAGAGACCCAGTACTTC
>12|once|NA|TRBJ2-2|TRBV12-3/TRBV12-4
CASSFGRGELFF
TGTGCCAGCAGTTTCGGTCGCGGGGAGCTGTTTTTT
>13|NA|NA|TRBJ1-1|TRBV11-1
CASSLIQATEAFF
TGTGCCAGCAGCTTAATCCAGGCCACTGAAGCTTTCTTT
>14|NA|NA|TRBJ2-1|TRBV11-3
CASSSRDRYNEQFF
TGTGCCAGCAGCTCGAGGGACCGCTACAATGAGCAGTTCTTC
>14|once|NA|TRBJ1-4|TRBV9
CASSKGGGEEKLFF
TGTGCCAGCAGCAAGGGAGGGGGTGAGGAAAAACTGTTTTTT
>16|NA|NA|TRBJ2-5|TRBV9
CASSADRGGYQETQYF
TGTGCCAGCAGCGCCGACAGGGGAGGGTACCAAGAGACCCAGTACTTC
>15|NA|NA|TRBJ2-1|TRBV6-5
CASSYPGSSYNEQFF
TGTGCCAGCAGTTACCCGGGCTCCTCCTACAATGAGCAGTTCTTC
>15|NA|NA|TRBJ2-7|TRBV18
CASSPREGGAYEQYF
TGTGCCAGCTCACCACGGGAAGGGGGGGCCTACGAGCAGTACTTC
>16|NA|TRBD2|TRBJ2-3|TRBV27
CASSPPLAGLGDTQYF
TGTGCCAGCAGTCCCCCACTAGCGGGGCTGGGAGATACGCAGTATTTT
>15|NA|NA|TRBJ1-6|TRBV6-5
CASSYSKFSNSPLHF
TGTGCCAGCAGTTACTCGAAGTTCTCCAATTCACCCCTCCACTTT
>18|NA|TRBD2|TRBJ2-1|TRBV7-6
CASSLDPTSGVTYNEQFF
TGTGCCAGCAGCTTAGACCCGACTAGCGGGGTAACCTACAATGAGCAGTTCTTC
>11|NA|NA|TRBJ1-2|TRBV5-1
CASRGDYGYTF
TGCGCCAGCAGGGGGGACTATGGCTACACCTTC
>13|NA|NA|TRBJ2-7|TRBV19
CASSSAGAGEQYF
TGTGCCAGTTCCAGCGCGGGGGCGGGCGAGCAGTACTTC
>14|once|NA|TRBJ2-5|TRBV5-1
CASSFGTLQETQYF
TGCGCCAGCAGCTTTGGGACACTTCAAGAGACCCAGTACTTC
>15|few|NA|TRBJ2-5|TRBV5-6
CASSRTMTIQETQYF
TGTGCCAGCAGCCGGACCATGACAATACAAGAGACCCAGTACTTC
>15|once|TRBD1|TRBJ1-2|TRBV6-5
CASRKTGGDEDGYTF
TGTGCCAGCAGGAAGACAGGGGGCGATGAGGATGGCTACACCTTC
>16|once|TRBD1|TRBJ1-5|TRBV6-2/TRBV6-3
CASSYPGQGATQPQHF
TGTGCCAGCAGTTACCCTGGACAGGGGGCTACCCAGCCCCAGCATTTT
>14|once|TRBD2|TRBJ2-1|TRBV7-3
CASRQLAPYNEQFF
TGTGCCAGCAGACAACTAGCGCCTTACAATGAGCAGTTCTTC
>14|NA|NA|TRBJ2-1|TRBV3-1/TRBV3-2
CASSQRQVYNEQFF
TGTGCCAGCAGCCAAAGACAGGTATACAATGAGCAGTTCTTC
>13|NA|NA|TRBJ2-5|TRBV2
CASSERGRETQYF
TGTGCCAGCAGTGAGCGGGGGCGAGAGACCCAGTACTTC
>14|NA|NA|TRBJ1-5|TRBV2
CASSTGYSNQPQHF
TGTGCCAGCAGTACAGGGTATAGCAATCAGCCCCAGCATTTT